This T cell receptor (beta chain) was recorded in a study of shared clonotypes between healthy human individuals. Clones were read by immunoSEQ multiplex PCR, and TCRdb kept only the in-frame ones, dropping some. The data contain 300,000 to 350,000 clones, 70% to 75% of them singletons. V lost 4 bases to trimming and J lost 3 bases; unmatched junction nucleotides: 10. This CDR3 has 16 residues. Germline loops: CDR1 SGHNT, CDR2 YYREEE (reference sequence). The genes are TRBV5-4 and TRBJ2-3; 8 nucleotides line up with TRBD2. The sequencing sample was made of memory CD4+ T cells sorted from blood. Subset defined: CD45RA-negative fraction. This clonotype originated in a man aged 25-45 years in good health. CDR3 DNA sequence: TGTGCCAGCAGCCCTCCCGGGACTAGATCGACAGATACGCAGTATTTT. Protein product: CASSPPGTRSTDTQYF.